Each of the 8 T cell receptor beta chains below was sequenced from the same sample in a study of breast tumors, draining lymph nodes, adjacent tissues. TCRdb independently ran MiXCR on the multiplex PCR reads; one entry per CDR3 protein. The sample consists of 200,000 to 300,000 distinct CDR3 sequences, 30% of them appearing once. Breast cancer patients provided tissue from their axillary draining lymph nodes. The sequenced sample was axillary lymph node tissue. The origin of the receptors is a female donor with breast cancer. Some clones in this sample may be carry-over from other donors' samples.

This clonotype was seen only a few times. The chain employs TRBV28 and TRBJ2-7, with 8 bases identical to TRBD1. Looked up from germline, CDR1 is MDHEN and CDR2 is SYDVKM. The CDR3 runs to 15 residues. Trimming took 6 bases from V and 1 from J; bases not matched to a gene: 8. The CDR3 is CASSIRQGRSYEQYF. Written as DNA, the CDR3 is TGTGCCAGCAGCATCCGACAGGGGAGGTCCTACGAGCAGTACTTC.

This clonotype was recorded many times. This rearrangement joins TRBV19 to TRBJ1-5, with a tentative D call TRBD1 (6 bases). Germline V gene sequence: CDR1 LNHDA, CDR2 SQIVND (reference sequence). Trimming left V 3 bases short and J 5 bases short, with 11 bases between. This CDR3 spans 14 amino acids. The CDR3 reads CASSMGAEHQPQHF. The CDR3 nucleotides are TGTGCCAGTAGTATGGGGGCAGAACATCAGCCCCAGCATTTT.

The genes are TRBV7-2 and TRBJ1-5, with 10 positions matching TRBD1. Germline V gene data show CDR1 as SGHTA and CDR2 as FQGNSA. This CDR3 comprises 14 residues. V lost 3 bases to trimming and J lost 11 bases; unmatched junction nucleotides: 7. CDR3 bases: TGTGCCAGCAGCTTCGACAGGGGGCATGAGACCCAGCATTTT. Encoded protein: CASSFDRGHETQHF.

Remarks on this clonotype: It may be a read error: a sequence one base away is much more abundant. CDR3 DNA: TGTGCCAGCAGTTGCGTCGGGACAAGACGCGATCAGCCCCAGCATTTT. It specifies CASSCVGTRRDQPQHF. The rearrangement uses TRBV12-3 or TRBV12-4 and TRBJ1-5; tentatively, D is TRBD1 (6 bases). The CDR3 is 16 residues long. The V end lost 4 bases, the J end lost 5 bases, and 18 bases lay between the germline ends.

J is TRBJ1-6 and V is TRBV20-1, with D possibly being TRBD1 (5 bases). Germline CDR1 is DFQATT and CDR2 is SNEGSKA (reference sequence). Trimming cost V 6 bases and J 14 bases, with 20 bases left between them. This CDR3 is 13 amino acids long. CDR3 in amino acids: CSAVWVGTEALHF. The CDR3 nucleotides are TGCAGTGCCGTGTGGGTGGGGACTGAAGCCCTCCACTTT.

This clonotype was observed many times. The V call is TRBV4-1, the J call TRBJ1-5; D unresolved. Germline values: CDR1 MGHRA, CDR2 YSYEKL. The CDR3 totals 14 residues. V lost 0 bases and J lost 0, with 3 bases in between. The CDR3 DNA reads TGCGCCAGCAGCCAAGAGGATAGCAATCAGCCCCAGCATTTT. Its protein is CASSQEDSNQPQHF.

In this sample, this clonotype turned up many times. The CDR3 loop reads CASRKGGSSYEQYF. The CDR3, as DNA: TGCGCCAGCAGGAAGGGCGGGAGCTCCTACGAGCAGTACTTC. The rearrangement uses TRBV10-2 and TRBJ2-7; 7 bases match TRBD2. In germline, CDR1 is WSHSY, CDR2 SAAADI. The CDR3 runs to 14 residues. V gave up 6 bases and J gave up 0 bases; unmatched junction bases: 5.

This clonotype was observed at least ten times. This chain joins TRBV20-1 and TRBJ2-5, with 9 bases fitting TRBD1. Trimming cost V 5 bases and J 4 bases; bases outside gene matches: 2. The CDR3 is 12 residues long. Germline assignment: CDR1 DFQATT and CDR2 SNEGSKA (reference sequence). CDR3 in amino acids: CSAEDRGETQYF. The CDR3 DNA is TGCAGTGCTGAGGACAGGGGAGAGACCCAGTACTTC.